Sequencing of this T cell receptor (beta chain) was carried out in a study of OX40 agonist ivuxolimab in advanced cancers. Study-level background: Ivuxolimab, which targeted the costimulatory receptor OX40 (CD134), was an agonistic, fully human IgG2 monoclonal antibody. Intravenous ivuxolimab was administered to patients every 2 weeks at six dose levels: 0.01, 0.1, 0.3, 1.5, 3 and 10 mg/kg. Of the approximately 50 patients in dose escalation, around 20 had hepatocellular carcinoma, roughly 15 had melanoma, 9 had renal cell carcinoma and 9 had head and neck cancer. The dose-escalation cohort was roughly 80% male with a mean age of about 65 years, ranging from 23 to 79. Prior anti-PD-1, anti-PD-L1 or anti-CTLA-4 therapy was permitted, and checkpoint inhibitors had been received by more than 35% of dose-escalation patients. Partial responses occurred in three dose-escalation patients, of whom one had hepatocellular carcinoma and two had cutaneous melanoma. Peripheral TCRbeta sequencing aimed to test whether ivuxolimab altered TCR sequence diversity and caused clonal T-cell expansion. The paper covers the monotherapy dose-escalation part of the phase I ivuxolimab trial, which included N of about 56 patients.

Genomic DNA was isolated from the sorted cells so that the TCRbeta CDR3 region could be sequenced. TCRbeta CDR3 regions were sequenced using the immunoSEQ Assay. Imported from immuneACCESS, the table was reduced by TCRdb to in-frame sequences with V and J called. These copies leave out some clones; in studies compared against another copy, an unresolved V gene accounts for under half, and the cause of the remainder is not known. The sample data list 90,000 to 100,000 clones, and around 91% of these were observed just once. The ten largest clones represent roughly 0.16% of the sample. This clone was recorded once. What antigen it recognizes has not been identified. No much larger clone is present one base from it, and per-base qualities are unavailable. Paper-wide results and their limitations: In the 0.1-3.0 mg/kg groups, partial responders had among the lowest normalized peripheral clonal expansion, particularly in CD8+ T cells. At doses of 0.1 to 3.0 mg/kg, clonal expansion of both CD4+ and CD8+ T cells in blood was seen between baseline and week 6. Low levels of normalized T-cell clonal expansion were also shown by some nonresponding patients. The antigen specificity of the clonally expanded peripheral T cells was not determined. After ivuxolimab, expanded clones were on average more numerous among CD8+ T cells than among CD4+ T cells.

The trial excluded patients who had a history of autoimmune disease or who were on systemic immunosuppression. In every dose cohort, peripheral blood was drawn for TCR sequencing at baseline, cycle 4 day 1, and cycle 7 day 1. The samples were drawn from a first-in-human, open-label, multicenter phase I dose-escalation trial of ivuxolimab. The trial enrolled adults with locally advanced or metastatic head and neck squamous cell, hepatocellular, melanoma or renal cell carcinoma. Before TCR sequencing, CD4+ T cells and CD8+ T cells from peripheral blood were sorted into separate populations. Looking up the germline V gene (reference sequence) yields CDR1 LNHNV and CDR2 YYDKDF. A distance of 2 bases separates the germline ends of V and J, which lose 0 bases and 4 bases respectively. The CDR3 starts with the cysteine, ends with the phenylalanine, and has 12 residues. The sequence is cut down to CDR3 DNA, 36 bases in frame from base 1.

This receptor was obtained from an adult with an advanced solid tumor such as melanoma, head and neck, liver or kidney cancer. The chain uses TRBV15 and TRBJ2-3; confidence is insufficient to name the D gene. The sample was CD4+ or CD8+ T cells sorted from blood, taken in a trial of the OX40 agonist ivuxolimab. The CDR3 protein sequence reads: CATSRDADTQYF. The nucleotide sequence is TGTGCCACCAGCAGAGACGCAGATACGCAGTATTTT. Full variable domain (CDR3 extended with the reference TRBV15 and TRBJ2-3 proteins): DAMVIQNPRYQVTQFGKPVTLSCSQTLNHNVMYWYQQKSSQAPKLLFHYYDKDFNNEADTPDNFQSRRPNTSFCFLDIRSPGLGDTAMYLCATSRDADTQYFGPGTRLTVL.